The sample holds a few counts of the clone carrying this T cell receptor beta chain. In the original workflow: Amplification of reference gene primers provided the estimated nucleated cell counts. Data came from immunoSEQ multiplex PCR; TCRdb stores just in-frame clones and leaves some out. V, J and clone size were drawn from that table, and D and trimming were deduced from the DNA. The repertoire holds about 40,000 clones, with approximately 88% as singletons. The data were taken from a study of blood T cell repertoires in COVID-19. On the study more broadly: The cDNA or gDNA used as material had been derived from T cells, B-cell-depleted T cells, or PBMCs.

The CDR3 covers 14 residues. Germline CDR1 and CDR2: SNHLY and FYNNEI. With 4 bases removed from V and 4 bases from J, the gap between germline ends came to 10 bases. The specimen sequenced was peripheral blood. The J gene is TRBJ2-2, the V gene TRBV2; D is possibly TRBD2 (5 bases). This clonotype was obtained from a woman in her seventies with acute or convalescent COVID-19. This CDR3 is CASSAISGTGELFF. In DNA form, the CDR3 reads TGTGCCAGCAGTGCTATAAGCGGCACCGGGGAGCTGTTTTTT.